This TCR beta chain emerged from a study of shared clonotypes between healthy human individuals. Clones were sequenced by immunoSEQ multiplex PCR, and TCRdb holds only the in-frame ones, with some missing. The table lists about 2 million clones, roughly 95% of them singletons, with approximately 1.2% in the top ten. Naive CD8 cells, CD45RO-negative and positively selected for CCR7, excluded terminally differentiated effector memory CD45RA+ cells. For this clone: Antigen specificity is unknown.

Study findings and constraints: Sampling included only blood; tissue repertoires likely differ. Naive CD4 clonotype sharing across several donors was roughly 5%.

V was cut by 3 bases and J by 3 bases, with 9 bases left in between. Germline loops: CDR1 MNHEY, CDR2 SMNVEV (reference sequence). This CDR3 comprises 13 residues. What was sequenced was naive CD8+ T cells sorted from blood. The chain joins TRBV27 to TRBJ2-7; D is ambiguous. This sequence originates from a young man in good health. In DNA form, the CDR3 reads TGTGCCAGCAGTTTTGGGCGTCACTACGAGCAGTACTTC. Amino acids: CASSFGRHYEQYF.